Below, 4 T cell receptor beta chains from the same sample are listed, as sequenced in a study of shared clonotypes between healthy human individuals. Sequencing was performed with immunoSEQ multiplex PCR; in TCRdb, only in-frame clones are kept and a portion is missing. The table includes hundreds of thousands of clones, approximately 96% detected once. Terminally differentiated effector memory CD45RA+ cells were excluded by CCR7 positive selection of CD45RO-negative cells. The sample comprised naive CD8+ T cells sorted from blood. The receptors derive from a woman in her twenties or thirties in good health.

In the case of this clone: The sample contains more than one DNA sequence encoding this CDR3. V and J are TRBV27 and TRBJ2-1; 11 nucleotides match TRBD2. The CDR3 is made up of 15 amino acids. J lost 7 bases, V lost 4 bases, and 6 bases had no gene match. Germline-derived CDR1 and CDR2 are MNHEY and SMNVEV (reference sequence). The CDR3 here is CASSSGTSGRNEQFF. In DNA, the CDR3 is TGTGCCAGCAGTTCGGGGACTAGCGGAAGAAATGAGCAGTTCTTC.

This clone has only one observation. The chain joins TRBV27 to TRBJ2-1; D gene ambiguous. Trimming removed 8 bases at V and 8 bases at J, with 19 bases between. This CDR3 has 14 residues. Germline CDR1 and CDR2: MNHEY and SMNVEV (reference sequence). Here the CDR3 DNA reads TGTGCCAGCTCCCCTAACCAGGTGGCGGATGAGCAGTTCTTC. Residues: CASSPNQVADEQFF.

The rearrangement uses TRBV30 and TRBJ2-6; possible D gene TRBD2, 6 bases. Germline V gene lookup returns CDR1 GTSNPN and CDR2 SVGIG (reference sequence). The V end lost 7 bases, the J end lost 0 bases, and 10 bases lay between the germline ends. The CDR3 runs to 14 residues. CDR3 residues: CALGEDSGANVLTF. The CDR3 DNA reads TGTGCCTTGGGGGAGGACTCTGGGGCCAACGTCCTGACTTTC. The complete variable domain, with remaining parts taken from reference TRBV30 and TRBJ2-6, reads SQTIHQWPATLVQPVGSPLSLECTVEGTSNPNLYWYRQAAGRGLQLLFYSVGIGQISSEVPQNLSASRPQDRQFILSSKKLLLSDSGFYLCALGEDSGANVLTFGAGSRLTVL.

This CDR3 reads CASSQVKEGPRAFF. The CDR3 DNA follows: TGCGCCAGCAGCCAGGTGAAGGAGGGACCGAGGGCTTTCTTT. The chain carries TRBV4-1 and TRBJ1-1; the D gene is possibly TRBD1 (5 bases). The CDR3 runs 14 residues. Germline V gives CDR1 MGHRA, CDR2 YSYEKL. V was clipped by 3 bases and J by 11 bases, with 19 bases between them.